This TCR beta chain was obtained from a study of blood T cell repertoires in COVID-19 (TCRdb year 2020). At the level of the whole study: Collaborator samples came from the United States, Italy and Spain and covered acute and convalescent phases of COVID-19. The prospective study material was composed of cDNA or gDNA derived from T cells, B-cell-depleted T cells, or PBMCs. Subjects who had been exposed to COVID-19, were actively infected with it, or had recovered from it provided the deeply sampled blood TCRbeta repertoires that made up the dataset. The repertoires were made available in a free public database intended to serve as a resource for research on the immune response to SARS-CoV-2. Samples came from the ongoing ImmuneRACE study (first 160 participants) plus 1,254 subjects from 6 global collaborators. Nearly every sample came with metadata listing a de-identified subject ID, COVID-19 status, age in years and sex. HLA class I and class II types, where available, came from metadata supplied by the sample provider rather than from assay-based typing. What the study reported, not specific to this receptor: How much clinical and demographic metadata was included differed by source and by participant, and the metadata was provided uncurated.

In regard to this clone: There is no known antigen for this receptor. Base qualities are not provided; no much larger clone lies one nucleotide away.

Enrolling through a virtual design, the prospective study's participants ranged in age from roughly 18 to 90 years and lived across roughly 24 United States geographic areas. To assign participants to cohorts, the prospective study relied on clinical history that participants themselves reported in a screening survey and a study questionnaire. Exposed participants were defined as having been in contact with someone with a PCR-confirmed or clinician-diagnosed COVID-19 case within 2 weeks of study entry. Mobile phlebotomists in the prospective study collected whole blood, serum and a nasopharyngeal or oropharyngeal swab from every participant. Over a roughly 2-month period, participants in the prospective study had the option of providing additional blood draws and questionnaires. Before DNA extraction, blood samples from the prospective study were shipped at room temperature or frozen. From the germline V gene, CDR1 is SNHLY and CDR2 is FYNNEI. V is reduced by 6 bases and J by 7 bases, leaving a spacing of 18 bases between them. The CDR3 numbers 14 residues from cysteine through phenylalanine. The read is trimmed to its CDR3 DNA, 42 bases read in frame from base 1.

TCRbeta CDR3 regions were amplified from genomic DNA by means of the immunoSEQ Assay, a bias-controlled multiplex PCR. The published analysis was carried out like this. Nucleated cell counts per sample were estimated from amplification of reference gene primers within the assay. To quantify the absolute abundance of each unique TCRbeta CDR3 rearrangement, sequence reads were collapsed and filtered. For each sample, productive Simpson clonality was calculated as the square root of Simpson's diversity index over productive rearrangements. TCRdb stores this immuneACCESS table with in-frame sequences only. Part of the clones is absent; in the studies checked, under half of the shortfall reflects unresolved V genes, and no reason is known for the rest. The DNA gave D and trimming, while V, J and clone size come from that table. This sample gives under 300,000 clones in total; 75% to 90% of them show up just once. The ten largest make up over 3% of the sample.

Source material: PBMCs or T cells enriched from blood (not recorded which). The chain uses TRBV2 and TRBJ1-1; TRBD1 is a possible D gene, resting on 5 matching bases. This TCR was sampled from a woman between 35 and 50 years old who had been exposed to COVID-19. The CDR3 amino acid sequence is: CASSLGTAGGEAFF. The base sequence is TGTGCCAGCAGCTTAGGGACGGCCGGGGGTGAAGCTTTCTTT.